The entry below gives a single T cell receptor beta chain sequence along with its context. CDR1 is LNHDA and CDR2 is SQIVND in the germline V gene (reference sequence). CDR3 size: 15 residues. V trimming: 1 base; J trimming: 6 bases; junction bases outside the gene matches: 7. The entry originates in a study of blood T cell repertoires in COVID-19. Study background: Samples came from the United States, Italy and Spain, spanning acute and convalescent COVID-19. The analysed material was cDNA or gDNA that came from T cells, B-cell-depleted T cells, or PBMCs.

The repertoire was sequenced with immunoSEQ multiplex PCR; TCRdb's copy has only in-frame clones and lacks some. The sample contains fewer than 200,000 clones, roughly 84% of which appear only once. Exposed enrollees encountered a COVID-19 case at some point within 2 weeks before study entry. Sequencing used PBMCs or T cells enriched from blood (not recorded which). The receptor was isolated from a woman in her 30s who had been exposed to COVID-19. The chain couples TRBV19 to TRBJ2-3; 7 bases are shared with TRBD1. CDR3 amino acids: CASSIGTGVRDTQYF. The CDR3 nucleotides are TGTGCCAGTAGTATAGGGACAGGCGTCCGGGATACGCAGTATTTT.